This T cell receptor (beta chain) came from a study of blood T cell repertoires in COVID-19. Clones were sequenced by immunoSEQ multiplex PCR, and TCRdb holds only the in-frame ones, with some missing. The sample records 250,000 to 350,000 clones, 75% to 90% being singletons. The CDR3 length is 16 residues. The V and J ends lost 3 bases and 7 bases, in that order; junction bases with no gene match: 11. CDR1 is GTSNPN, CDR2 SVGIG, per germline (reference sequence). The chain has TRBV30 and TRBJ1-4; the match to TRBD1 covers 10 bases. The sequence was obtained from a woman between 45 and 60 years old who had recovered from COVID-19. Input material: PBMCs or T cells enriched from blood (not recorded which). Written as DNA, the CDR3 is TGTGCCTGGAGGGGACAGGGGTCCCGCTTCCTTGAAAAACTGTTTTTT. Its translation is CAWRGQGSRFLEKLFF.